This TCR beta chain was documented in a study of cytomegalovirus exposure and HLA in healthy donors. Study findings and constraints: Cytomegalovirus association was listed for under 200 TCR beta chains.

Concerning this clone itself: Its antigen is not identified.

The PCR used 60 Vbeta and 13 Jbeta primers. Here immunoSEQ multiplex PCR was the method, and the copy in TCRdb shows in-frame clones only, minus some. The repertoire has around 150,000 clones, approximately 60% of them found once; the top ten carry roughly 6.4%. This TCR was recovered from a woman aged 60-75 years in good health and CMV-seropositive. Sequencing was done on a sample of PBMCs.

The CDR3 DNA follows: TGCGCCAGCAGCCAGACTAGCGGGGGGACAGATACGCAGTATTTT. Residues: CASSQTSGGTDTQYF. The chain uses TRBV4-3 and TRBJ2-3; TRBD2 matches at 13 bases. V was pared by 3 bases and J by 3 bases, with 0 bases of the junction left unmatched. CDR3 length: 15 residues. The germline V gene encodes CDR1 LGHNA and CDR2 YSLEER.